This TCR beta chain came from a study of CD8+CD57+ T cells in acquired aplastic anemia. Background on the study: The DNA of sorted CD4+ and CD8+ cells averaged around 3 ug.

Only patients with CD8+CD57+ cell expansion on flow cytometry were chosen for sequencing. Genomic DNA, the template, was used for profiling of the TCR beta VDJ and CDR3. TCRdb reprocessed the reads with MiXCR, giving one entry per CDR3 protein. The top ten clones hold 10% to 15% of a sample with about 180,000 distinct CDR3 sequences, about half of them seen once. In germline, CDR1 is DFQATT, CDR2 SNEGSKA (reference sequence). CDR3 size: 15 residues. The V gene lost 0 bases and the J gene lost 2 bases, with 11 bases spanning the gap. A single count supports this clonotype. The antigen is unknown. General study results and limits: Both patients and controls carried the same twenty-nine CD8+ CDR3 sequences.

The sequence came from a human donor with aplastic anemia. Sequenced sample: sorted CD4+, CD8+, or CD8+CD57+ T cells (not recorded which) from PBMCs. The chain couples TRBV20-1 to TRBJ2-1; weak D call: TRBD2 (7 bases). The CDR3 sequence: CSARDGGGAYNEQFF. In DNA, the CDR3 is TGCAGTGCTAGAGATGGGGGGGGCGCCTACAATGAGCAGTTCTTC.